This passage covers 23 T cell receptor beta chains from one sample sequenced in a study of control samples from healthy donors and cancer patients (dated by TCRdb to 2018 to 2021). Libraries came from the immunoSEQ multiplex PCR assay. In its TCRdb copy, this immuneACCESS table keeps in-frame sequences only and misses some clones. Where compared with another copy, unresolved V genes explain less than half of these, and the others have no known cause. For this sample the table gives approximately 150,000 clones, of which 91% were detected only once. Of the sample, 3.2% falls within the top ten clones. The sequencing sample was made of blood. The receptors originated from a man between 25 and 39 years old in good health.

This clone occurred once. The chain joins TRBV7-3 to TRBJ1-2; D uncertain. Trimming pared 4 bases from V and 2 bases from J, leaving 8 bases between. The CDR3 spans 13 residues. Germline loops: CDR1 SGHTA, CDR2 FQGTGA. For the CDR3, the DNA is TGTGCCAGCAGCTCGCACCAGAACTATGGCTACACCTTC. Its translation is CASSSHQNYGYTF.

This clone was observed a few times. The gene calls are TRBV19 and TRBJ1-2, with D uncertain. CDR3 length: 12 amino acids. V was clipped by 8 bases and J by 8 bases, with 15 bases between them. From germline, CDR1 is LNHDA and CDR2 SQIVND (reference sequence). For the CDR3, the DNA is TGTGCCAGTCTTCGACCAACCTCGGGCTACACCTTC. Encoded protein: CASLRPTSGYTF. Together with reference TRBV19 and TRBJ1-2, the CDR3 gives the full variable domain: DGGITQSPKYLFRKEGQNVTLSCEQNLNHDAMYWYRQDPGQGLRLIYYSQIVNDFQKGDIAEGYSVSREKKESFPLTVTSAQKNPTAFYLCASLRPTSGYTFGSGTRLTVV.

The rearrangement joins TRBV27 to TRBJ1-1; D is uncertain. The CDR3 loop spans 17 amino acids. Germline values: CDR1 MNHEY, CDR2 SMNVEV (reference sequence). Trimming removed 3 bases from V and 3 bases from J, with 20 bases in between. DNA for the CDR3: TGTGCCAGCAGTTTTTTAGTTCCCTCCAGGACGGACACTGAAGCTTTCTTT. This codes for CASSFLVPSRTDTEAFF.

CDR3 sequence (DNA): TGTGCCAGCTCACTCTTTTCACTCCAGGACAGGGGCAGCTCTGGAAACACCATATATTTT. This translates into CASSLFSLQDRGSSGNTIYF. The rearrangement uses TRBV18 and TRBJ1-3; 9 positions agree with TRBD1. V lost 4 bases and J lost 0; bases outside the gene matches: 16. CDR3 length equals 20 residues. Germline assignment: CDR1 KGHSH and CDR2 LQKENI. The full variable domain, with the rest looked up from reference TRBV18 and TRBJ1-3, is NAGVMQNPRHLVRRRGQEARLRCSPMKGHSHVYWYRQLPEEGLKFMVYLQKENIIDESGMPKERFSAEFPKEGPSILRIQQVVRGDSAAYFCASSLFSLQDRGSSGNTIYFGEGSWLTVV.

This CDR3 is CASSPQGQGSEKLFF. The DNA of the CDR3 is TGTGCCAGCAGCCCACAGGGACAGGGCAGTGAAAAACTGTTTTTT. This chain joins TRBV13 and TRBJ1-4, with 9 bases lining up with TRBD1. Trimming took 5 bases from V and 7 from J; bases not matched to a gene: 8. The CDR3 is 15 amino acids. In germline, CDR1 is PRHDT, CDR2 FYEKMQ (reference sequence).

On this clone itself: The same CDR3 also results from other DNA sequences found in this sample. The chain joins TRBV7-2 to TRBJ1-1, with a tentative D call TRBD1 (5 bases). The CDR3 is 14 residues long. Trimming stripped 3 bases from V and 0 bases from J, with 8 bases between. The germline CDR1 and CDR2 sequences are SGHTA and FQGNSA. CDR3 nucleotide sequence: TGTGCCAGCAGCTTGGGGACTATGAACACTGAAGCTTTCTTT. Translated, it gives CASSLGTMNTEAFF.

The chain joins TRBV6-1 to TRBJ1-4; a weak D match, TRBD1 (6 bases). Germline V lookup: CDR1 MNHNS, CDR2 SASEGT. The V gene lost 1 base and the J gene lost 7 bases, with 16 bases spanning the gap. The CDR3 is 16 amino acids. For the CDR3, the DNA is TGTGCCAGCAGTGAAGAGTCGGGGGGGGCTAGTGAAAAACTGTTTTTT. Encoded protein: CASSEESGGASEKLFF.

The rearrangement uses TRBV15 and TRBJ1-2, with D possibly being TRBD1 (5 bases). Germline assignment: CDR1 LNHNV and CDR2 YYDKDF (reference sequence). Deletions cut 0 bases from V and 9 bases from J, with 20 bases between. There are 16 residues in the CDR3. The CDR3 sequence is CATSRELALDTGSYTF. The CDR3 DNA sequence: TGTGCCACCAGCAGAGAACTGGCATTGGACACAGGCAGCTACACCTTC. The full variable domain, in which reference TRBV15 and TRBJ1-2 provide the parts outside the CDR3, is DAMVIQNPRYQVTQFGKPVTLSCSQTLNHNVMYWYQQKSSQAPKLLFHYYDKDFNNEADTPDNFQSRRPNTSFCFLDIRSPGLGDTAMYLCATSRELALDTGSYTFGSGTRLTVV.

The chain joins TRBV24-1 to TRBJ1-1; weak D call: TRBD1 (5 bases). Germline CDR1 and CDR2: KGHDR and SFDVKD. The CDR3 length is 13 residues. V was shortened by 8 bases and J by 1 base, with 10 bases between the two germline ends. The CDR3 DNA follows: TGTGCCACCATGGGGGGTCGGAACACTGAAGCTTTCTTT. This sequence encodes CATMGGRNTEAFF.

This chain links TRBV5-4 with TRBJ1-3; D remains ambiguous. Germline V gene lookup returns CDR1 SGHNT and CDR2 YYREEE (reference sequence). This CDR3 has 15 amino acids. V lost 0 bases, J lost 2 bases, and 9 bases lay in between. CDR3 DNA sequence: TGTGCCAGCAGCTTGGCCTCGGGCACTGGAAACACCATATATTTT. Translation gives CASSLASGTGNTIYF. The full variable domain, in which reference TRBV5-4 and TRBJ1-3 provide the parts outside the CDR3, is ETGVTQSPTHLIKTRGQQVTLRCSSQSGHNTVSWYQQALGQGPQFIFQYYREEENGRGNFPPRFSGLQFPNYSSELNVNALELDDSALYLCASSLASGTGNTIYFGEGSWLTVV.

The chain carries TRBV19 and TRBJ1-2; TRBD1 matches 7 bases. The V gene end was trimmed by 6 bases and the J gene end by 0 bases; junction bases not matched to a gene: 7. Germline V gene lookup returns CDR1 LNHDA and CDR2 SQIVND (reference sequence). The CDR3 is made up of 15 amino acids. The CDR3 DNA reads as TGTGCCAGTAGCCTTACGGGGACAGCTAACTATGGCTACACCTTC. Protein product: CASSLTGTANYGYTF.

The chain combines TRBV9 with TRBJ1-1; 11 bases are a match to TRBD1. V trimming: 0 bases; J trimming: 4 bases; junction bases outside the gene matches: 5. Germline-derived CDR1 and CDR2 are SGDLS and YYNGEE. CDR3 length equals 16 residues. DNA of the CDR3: TGTGCCAGCAGCGTAGGGACAGGGGGCGTGGGCACTGAAGCTTTCTTT. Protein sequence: CASSVGTGGVGTEAFF.

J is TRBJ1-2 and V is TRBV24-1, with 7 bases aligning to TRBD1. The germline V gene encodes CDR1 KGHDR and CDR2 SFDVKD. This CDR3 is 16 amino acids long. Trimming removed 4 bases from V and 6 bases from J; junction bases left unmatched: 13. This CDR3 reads CATSDPYRQGDNGYTF. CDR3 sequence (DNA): TGTGCCACCAGTGACCCTTACAGACAGGGTGACAATGGCTACACCTTC.

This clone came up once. The CDR3 DNA reads as TGCAGTGCTAGTCGGCAGGTCCGGGACTACGAGCAGTACTTC. It is translated as CSASRQVRDYEQYF. The chain employs TRBV20-1 and TRBJ2-7; tentatively, D is TRBD2 (5 bases). Germline lookup yields CDR1 DFQATT and CDR2 SNEGSKA (reference sequence). V gave up 3 bases and J gave up 3 bases, with 15 bases separating them. The CDR3 is 14 amino acids.

The CDR3 DNA is TGTGCCAGTAGTCCCTCAGGGGGGCCTCACAATGAGCAGTTCTTC. Its protein is CASSPSGGPHNEQFF. The gene calls are TRBV19 and TRBJ2-1; possible D gene TRBD1, 7 bases. CDR3 length: 15 amino acids. Germline V gene sequence: CDR1 LNHDA, CDR2 SQIVND (reference sequence). V was trimmed by 5 bases and J by 5 bases, leaving 16 bases between them. Looking up the rest from reference TRBV19 and TRBJ2-1 gives the full variable domain: DGGITQSPKYLFRKEGQNVTLSCEQNLNHDAMYWYRQDPGQGLRLIYYSQIVNDFQKGDIAEGYSVSREKKESFPLTVTSAQKNPTAFYLCASSPSGGPHNEQFFGPGTRLTVL.

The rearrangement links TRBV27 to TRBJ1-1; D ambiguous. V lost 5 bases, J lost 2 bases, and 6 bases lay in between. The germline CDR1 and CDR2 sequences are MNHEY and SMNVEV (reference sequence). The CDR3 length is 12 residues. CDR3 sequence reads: CASSNSNTEAFF. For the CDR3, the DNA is TGTGCCAGCAGTAACTCTAACACTGAAGCTTTCTTT.

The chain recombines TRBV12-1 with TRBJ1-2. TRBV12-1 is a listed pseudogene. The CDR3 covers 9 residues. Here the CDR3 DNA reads TGTGCCACCGGGTGTGGCTACACCTTC. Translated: CATGCGYTF.

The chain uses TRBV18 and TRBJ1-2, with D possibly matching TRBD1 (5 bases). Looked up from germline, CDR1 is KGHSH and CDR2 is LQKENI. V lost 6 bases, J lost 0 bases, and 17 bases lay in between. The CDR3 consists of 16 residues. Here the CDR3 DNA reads TGTGCCAGCTCGTCCGGGACGGGCCCTCCTAACTATGGCTACACCTTC. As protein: CASSSGTGPPNYGYTF. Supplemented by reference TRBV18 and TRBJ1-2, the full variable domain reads NAGVMQNPRHLVRRRGQEARLRCSPMKGHSHVYWYRQLPEEGLKFMVYLQKENIIDESGMPKERFSAEFPKEGPSILRIQQVVRGDSAAYFCASSSGTGPPNYGYTFGSGTRLTVV.

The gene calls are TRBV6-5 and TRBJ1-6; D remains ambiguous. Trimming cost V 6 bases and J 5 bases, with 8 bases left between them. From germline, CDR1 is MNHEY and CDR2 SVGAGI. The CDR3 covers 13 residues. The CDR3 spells CASRVDHNSPLHF. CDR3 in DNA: TGTGCCAGCAGGGTGGATCATAATTCACCCCTCCACTTT.

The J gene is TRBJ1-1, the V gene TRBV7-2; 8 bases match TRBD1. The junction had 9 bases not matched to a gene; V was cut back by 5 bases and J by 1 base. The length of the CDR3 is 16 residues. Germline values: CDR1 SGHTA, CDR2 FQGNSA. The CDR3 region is CASSAGTGGSNTEAFF. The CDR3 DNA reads TGTGCCAGCAGCGCCGGGACAGGCGGATCGAACACTGAAGCTTTCTTT.

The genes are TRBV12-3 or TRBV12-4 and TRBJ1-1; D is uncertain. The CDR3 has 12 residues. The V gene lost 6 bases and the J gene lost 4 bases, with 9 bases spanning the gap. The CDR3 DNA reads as TGTGCCAGCAGCCGGACCGGCACTGAAGCTTTCTTT. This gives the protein CASSRTGTEAFF.

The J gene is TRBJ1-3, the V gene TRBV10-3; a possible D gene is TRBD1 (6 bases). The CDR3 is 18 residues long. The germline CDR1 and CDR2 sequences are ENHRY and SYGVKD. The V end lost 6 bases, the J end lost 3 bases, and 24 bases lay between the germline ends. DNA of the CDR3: TGTGCCATCAGCTCCCGGGACACGGCCGGTGTTGGTGGAAACACCATATATTTT. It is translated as CAISSRDTAGVGGNTIYF.

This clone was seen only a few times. The CDR3 loop reads CASSFTPKRSNQPQHF. Here the CDR3 DNA reads TGCGCCAGCAGTTTTACTCCAAAGAGGAGCAATCAGCCCCAGCATTTT. This chain connects TRBV5-1 to TRBJ1-5; no clear D. Deletions cut 5 bases from V and 1 base from J, with 16 bases between. The CDR3 contains 16 residues. The V gene's germline CDR1 is SGHRS and CDR2 YFSETQ. The full variable domain, completed using reference TRBV5-1 and TRBJ1-5, is KAGVTQTPRYLIKTRGQQVTLSCSPISGHRSVSWYQQTPGQGLQFLFEYFSETQRNKGNFPGRFSGRQFSNSRSEMNVSTLELGDSALYLCASSFTPKRSNQPQHFGDGTRLSIL.